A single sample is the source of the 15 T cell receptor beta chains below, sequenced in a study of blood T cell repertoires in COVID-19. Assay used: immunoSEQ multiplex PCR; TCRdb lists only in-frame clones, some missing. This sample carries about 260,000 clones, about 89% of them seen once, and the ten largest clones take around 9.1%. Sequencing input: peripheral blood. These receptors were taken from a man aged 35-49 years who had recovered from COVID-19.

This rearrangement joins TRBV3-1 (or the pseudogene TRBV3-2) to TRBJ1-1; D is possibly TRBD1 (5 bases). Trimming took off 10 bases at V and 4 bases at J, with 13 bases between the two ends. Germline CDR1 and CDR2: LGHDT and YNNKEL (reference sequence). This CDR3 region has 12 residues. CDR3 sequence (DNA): TGTGCCACGACTCAGGGTTTCACTGAAGCTTTCTTT. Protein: CATTQGFTEAFF.

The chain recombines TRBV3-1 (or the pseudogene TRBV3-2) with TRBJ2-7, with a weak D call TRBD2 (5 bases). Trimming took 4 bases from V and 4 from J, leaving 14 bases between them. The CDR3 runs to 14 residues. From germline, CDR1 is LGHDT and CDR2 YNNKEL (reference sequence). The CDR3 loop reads CASSLLRGQYEQYF. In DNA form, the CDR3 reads TGTGCCAGCAGCCTCCTTAGAGGGCAGTACGAGCAGTACTTC.

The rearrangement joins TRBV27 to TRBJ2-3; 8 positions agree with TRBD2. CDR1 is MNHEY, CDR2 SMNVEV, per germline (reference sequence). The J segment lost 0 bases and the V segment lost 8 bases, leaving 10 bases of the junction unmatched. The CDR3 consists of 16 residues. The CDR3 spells CASGPLAAGSTDTQYF. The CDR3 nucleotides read TGTGCCAGCGGCCCACTAGCGGCCGGAAGCACAGATACGCAGTATTTT.

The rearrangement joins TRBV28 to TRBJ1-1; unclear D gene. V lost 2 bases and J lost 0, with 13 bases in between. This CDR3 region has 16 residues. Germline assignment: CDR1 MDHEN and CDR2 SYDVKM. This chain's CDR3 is CASSLTENLLNTEAFF. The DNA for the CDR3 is TGTGCCAGCAGTTTAACAGAAAACCTTCTGAACACTGAAGCTTTCTTT. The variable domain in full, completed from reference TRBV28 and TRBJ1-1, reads DVKVTQSSRYLVKRTGEKVFLECVQDMDHENMFWYRQDPGLGLRLIYFSYDVKMKEKGDIPEGYSVSREKKERFSLILESASTNQTSMYLCASSLTENLLNTEAFFGQGTRLTVV.

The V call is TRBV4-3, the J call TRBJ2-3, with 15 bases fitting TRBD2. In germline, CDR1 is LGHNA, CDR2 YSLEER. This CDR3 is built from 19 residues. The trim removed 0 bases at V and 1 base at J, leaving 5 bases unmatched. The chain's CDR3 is CASSQDQGLAGGRTDTQYF. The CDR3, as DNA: TGCGCCAGCAGCCAAGACCAGGGACTAGCGGGGGGACGCACAGATACGCAGTATTTT.

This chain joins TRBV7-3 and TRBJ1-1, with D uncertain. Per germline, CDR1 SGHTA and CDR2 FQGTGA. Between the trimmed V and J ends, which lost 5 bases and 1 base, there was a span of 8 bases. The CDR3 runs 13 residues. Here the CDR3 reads CASSLEANTEAFF. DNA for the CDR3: TGTGCCAGCAGCCTCGAGGCGAACACTGAAGCTTTCTTT.

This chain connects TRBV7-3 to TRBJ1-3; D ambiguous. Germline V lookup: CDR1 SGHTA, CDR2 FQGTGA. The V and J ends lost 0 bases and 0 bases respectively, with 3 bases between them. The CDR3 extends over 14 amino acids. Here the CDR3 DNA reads TGTGCCAGCAGCTTAACGAGCTCTGGAAACACCATATATTTT. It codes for CASSLTSSGNTIYF.

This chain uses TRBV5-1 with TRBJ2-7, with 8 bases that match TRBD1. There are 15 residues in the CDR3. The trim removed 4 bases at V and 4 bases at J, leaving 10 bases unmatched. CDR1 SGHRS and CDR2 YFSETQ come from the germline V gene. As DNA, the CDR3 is TGCGCCAGCAGCCCAAGGTCGACAGGGGTTTACGAGCAGTACTTC. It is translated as CASSPRSTGVYEQYF. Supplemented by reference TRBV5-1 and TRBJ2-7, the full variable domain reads KAGVTQTPRYLIKTRGQQVTLSCSPISGHRSVSWYQQTPGQGLQFLFEYFSETQRNKGNFPGRFSGRQFSNSRSEMNVSTLELGDSALYLCASSPRSTGVYEQYFGPGTRLTVT.

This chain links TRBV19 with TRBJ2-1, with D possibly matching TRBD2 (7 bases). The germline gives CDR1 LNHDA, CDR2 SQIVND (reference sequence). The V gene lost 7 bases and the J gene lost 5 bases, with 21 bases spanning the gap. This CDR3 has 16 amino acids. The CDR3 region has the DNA TGTGCCAGTACCCCCAGGGGAGGGGGGCCGCACAATGAGCAGTTCTTC. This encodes CASTPRGGGPHNEQFF.

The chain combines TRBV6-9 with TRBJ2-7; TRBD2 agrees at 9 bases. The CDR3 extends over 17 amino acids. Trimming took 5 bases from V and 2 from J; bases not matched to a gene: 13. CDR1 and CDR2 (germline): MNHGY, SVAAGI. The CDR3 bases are TGTGCCAGCAGTCCCTGGGGCCCTAGCGGGATTACCTACGAGCAGTACTTC. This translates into CASSPWGPSGITYEQYF.

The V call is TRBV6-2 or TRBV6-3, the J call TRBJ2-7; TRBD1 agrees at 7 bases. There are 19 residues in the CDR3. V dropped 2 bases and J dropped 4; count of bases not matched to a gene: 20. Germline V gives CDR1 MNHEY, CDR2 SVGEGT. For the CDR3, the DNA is TGTGCCAGCAGTTACGTTTCCGCCCGGCGAGACAGGGACCTATACGAGCAGTACTTC. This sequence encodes CASSYVSARRDRDLYEQYF.

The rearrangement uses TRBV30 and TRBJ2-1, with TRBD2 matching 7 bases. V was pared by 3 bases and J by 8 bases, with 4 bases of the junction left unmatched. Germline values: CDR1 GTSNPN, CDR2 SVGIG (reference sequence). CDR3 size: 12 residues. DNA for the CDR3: TGTGCCTGGAGCCCCGCGGGGGATGAGCAGTTCTTC. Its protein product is CAWSPAGDEQFF.

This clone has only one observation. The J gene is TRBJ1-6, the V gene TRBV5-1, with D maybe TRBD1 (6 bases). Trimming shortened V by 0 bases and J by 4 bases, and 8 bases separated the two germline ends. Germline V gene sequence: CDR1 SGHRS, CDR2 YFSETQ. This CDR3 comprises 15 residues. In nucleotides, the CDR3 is TGCGCCAGCAGCTTGGACGGACAGTATAATTCACCCCTCCACTTT. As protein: CASSLDGQYNSPLHF. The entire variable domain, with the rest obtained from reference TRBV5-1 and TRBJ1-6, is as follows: KAGVTQTPRYLIKTRGQQVTLSCSPISGHRSVSWYQQTPGQGLQFLFEYFSETQRNKGNFPGRFSGRQFSNSRSEMNVSTLELGDSALYLCASSLDGQYNSPLHFGNGTRLTVT.

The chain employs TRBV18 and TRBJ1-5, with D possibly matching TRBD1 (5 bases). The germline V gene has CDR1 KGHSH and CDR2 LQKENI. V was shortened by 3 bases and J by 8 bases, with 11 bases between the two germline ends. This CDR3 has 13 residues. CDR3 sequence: CASSPSGKKPQHF. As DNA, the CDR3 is TGTGCCAGCTCACCTTCAGGGAAGAAGCCCCAGCATTTT.

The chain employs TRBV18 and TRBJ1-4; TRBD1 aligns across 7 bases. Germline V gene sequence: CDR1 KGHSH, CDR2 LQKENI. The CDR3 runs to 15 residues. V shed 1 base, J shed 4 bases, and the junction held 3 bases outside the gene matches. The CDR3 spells CASSPRTGHNEKLFF. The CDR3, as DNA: TGTGCCAGCTCACCACGGACAGGACATAATGAAAAACTGTTTTTT.